One sample yielded the 8 T cell receptor beta chains listed below, sequenced in a study of T cells in localized non-small cell lung cancer. The method was immunoSEQ multiplex PCR; TCRdb's version includes in-frame clones alone and lacks a portion of them. This table has over 10,000 clones, over 70% appearing once. Specimen: peripheral blood, collected before any cancer treatment. These receptors all stem from a male donor aged 60 or over with stage I lung adenocarcinoma.

The chain is built from TRBV5-1 and TRBJ1-4, with D tentatively TRBD1 (5 bases). CDR3 length: 15 amino acids. V lost 3 bases, J lost 5 bases, and 14 bases lay in between. The germline CDR1 and CDR2 sequences are SGHRS and YFSETQ. CDR3 loop: CASSSGPLSNEKLFF. CDR3 sequence (DNA): TGCGCCAGCAGCTCAGGGCCCCTATCGAATGAAAAACTGTTTTTT.

The V gene is TRBV27, the J gene TRBJ1-2; TRBD1 matches 8 bases. The CDR3 has 14 amino acids. Germline CDR1 is MNHEY and CDR2 is SMNVEV (reference sequence). V was pared by 3 bases and J by 6 bases, with 6 bases of the junction left unmatched. The CDR3 sequence is CASSLSGGADGYTF. The CDR3 DNA reads as TGTGCCAGCAGTTTGTCAGGGGGCGCCGATGGCTACACCTTC.

The gene calls are TRBV28 and TRBJ2-7; the D gene is possibly TRBD2 (5 bases). Germline V gene data show CDR1 as MDHEN and CDR2 as SYDVKM. Trimming shortened V by 3 bases and J by 4 bases, and 13 bases separated the two germline ends. There are 14 residues in the CDR3. The CDR3 loop is CASSLTGKWYEQYF. For the CDR3, the DNA is TGTGCCAGCAGTTTGACCGGGAAGTGGTACGAGCAGTACTTC.

The chain has TRBV7-2 and TRBJ2-5, with 9 bases fitting TRBD2. Trimming removed 1 base from V and 3 bases from J; junction bases left unmatched: 9. The CDR3 is 17 residues long. Germline V gives CDR1 SGHTA, CDR2 FQGNSA. The CDR3 DNA reads as TGTGCCAGCAGCTTAGGTCCGCGCGGGAGGGCCGAAGAGACCCAGTACTTC. It is translated as CASSLGPRGRAEETQYF.

The rearrangement joins TRBV28 to TRBJ1-1; 11 bases line up with TRBD1. Losses at the gene ends were 6 bases for V and 7 bases for J; bases not matched to a gene: 10. Per germline, CDR1 MDHEN and CDR2 SYDVKM. The CDR3 consists of 15 residues. Written as DNA, the CDR3 is TGTGCCAGCAGGAGGACAGGGGGCGCCTTTGGTGAAGCTTTCTTT. This gives the protein CASRRTGGAFGEAFF.

This clone is medium-sized in the sample. V gene TRBV6-4 combines with J gene TRBJ2-2, with 9 bases matching TRBD2. From germline, CDR1 is MRHNA and CDR2 SNTAGT. V was clipped by 11 bases and J by 7 bases; unmatched bases: 11. The CDR3 is 14 residues long. The CDR3 DNA reads TGTGCCGCCCAGCGGGAGGCACTCGGCGGGGAGCTGTTTTTT. Translated: CAAQREALGGELFF.

This clone was seen a single time. This chain links TRBV7-8 with TRBJ1-3; D is ambiguous. The CDR3 totals 13 residues. Germline V gene sequence: CDR1 SGHVS, CDR2 FQNEAQ. Trimming took off 5 bases at V and 4 bases at J, with 9 bases between the two ends. CDR3 in amino acids: CASSPRTGNTIYF. The CDR3 DNA reads TGTGCCAGCAGCCCCAGGACGGGAAACACCATATATTTT.

V is TRBV7-8 and J is TRBJ2-7; D might be TRBD1 (5 bases). The germline V gene has CDR1 SGHVS and CDR2 FQNEAQ. This CDR3 contains 16 residues. Deletions cut 5 bases from V and 5 bases from J, with 22 bases between. CDR3 nucleotides: TGTGCCAGCAGCAAGGGGCTAGTCCCCGTTTCAAACGAGCAGTACTTC. This encodes CASSKGLVPVSNEQYF.